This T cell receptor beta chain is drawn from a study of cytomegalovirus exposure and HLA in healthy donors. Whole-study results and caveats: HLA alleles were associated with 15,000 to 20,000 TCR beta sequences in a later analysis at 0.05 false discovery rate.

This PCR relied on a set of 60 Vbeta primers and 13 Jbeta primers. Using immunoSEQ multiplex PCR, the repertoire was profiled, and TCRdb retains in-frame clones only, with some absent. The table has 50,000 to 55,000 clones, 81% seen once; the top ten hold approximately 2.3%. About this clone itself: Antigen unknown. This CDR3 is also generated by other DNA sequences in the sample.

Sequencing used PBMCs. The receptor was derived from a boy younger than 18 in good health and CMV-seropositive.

The CDR3 loop reads CATRQQRNTIYF. The CDR3 DNA reads TGTGCCACTCGACAGCAACGAAACACCATATATTTT. V usage is TRBV10-3 and J usage is TRBJ1-3, with D possibly matching TRBD1 (5 bases). The CDR3 extends over 12 amino acids. Germline V gene data show CDR1 as ENHRY and CDR2 as SYGVKD. Trimming removed 10 bases at V and 5 bases at J, with 12 bases between.